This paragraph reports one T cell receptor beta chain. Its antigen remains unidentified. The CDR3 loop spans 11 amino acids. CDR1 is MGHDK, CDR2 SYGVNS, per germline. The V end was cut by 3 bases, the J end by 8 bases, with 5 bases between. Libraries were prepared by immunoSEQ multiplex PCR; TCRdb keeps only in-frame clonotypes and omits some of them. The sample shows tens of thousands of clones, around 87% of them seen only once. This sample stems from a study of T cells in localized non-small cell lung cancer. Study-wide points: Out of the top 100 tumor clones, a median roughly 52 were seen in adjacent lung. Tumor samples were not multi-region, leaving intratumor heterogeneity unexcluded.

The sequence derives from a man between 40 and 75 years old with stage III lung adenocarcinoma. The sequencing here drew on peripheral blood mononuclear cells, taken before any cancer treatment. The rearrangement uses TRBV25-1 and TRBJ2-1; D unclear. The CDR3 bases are TGTGCCAGCAGTGATTTAGATGAGCAGTTCTTC. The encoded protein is CASSDLDEQFF. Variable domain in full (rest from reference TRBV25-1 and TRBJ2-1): EADIYQTPRYLVIGTGKKITLECSQTMGHDKMYWYQQDPGMELHLIHYSYGVNSTEKGDLSSESTVSRIRTEHFPLTLESARPSHTSQYLCASSDLDEQFFGPGTRLTVL.